This entry is about one T cell receptor (beta chain). The data derive from a study of shared clonotypes between healthy human individuals. Trimming cost V 1 base and J 2 bases, with 9 bases left between them. Germline values: CDR1 SGHVS, CDR2 FNYEAQ. The CDR3 contains 15 residues. Generated by immunoSEQ multiplex PCR, the TCRdb table keeps only in-frame clones and is missing some. The data show about 2,500,000 clones, about 92% seen once. The rearrangement uses TRBV7-6 and TRBJ1-3; D ambiguous. The sample comprised naive CD4+ T cells sorted from blood. Regarding subset: CD45RA+ positively selected. The source is a man between 18 and 29 years old in good health. The CDR3 DNA reads TGTGCCAGCAGCTTAGGTCGTAGCACTGGAAACACCATATATTTT. This translates into CASSLGRSTGNTIYF.